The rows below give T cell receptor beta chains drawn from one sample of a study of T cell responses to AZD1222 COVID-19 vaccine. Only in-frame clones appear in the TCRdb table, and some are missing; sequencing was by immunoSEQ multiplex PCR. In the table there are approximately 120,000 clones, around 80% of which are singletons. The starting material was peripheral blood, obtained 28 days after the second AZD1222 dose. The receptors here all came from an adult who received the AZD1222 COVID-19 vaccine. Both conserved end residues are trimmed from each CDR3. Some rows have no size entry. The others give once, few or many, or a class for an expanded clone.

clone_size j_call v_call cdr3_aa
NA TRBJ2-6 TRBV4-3 ASSQNMGSGANVLT
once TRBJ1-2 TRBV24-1 ATSDVDYGYT
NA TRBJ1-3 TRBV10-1 ASSGKGLSGNTIY
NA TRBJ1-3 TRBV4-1 ASSQAEPASGNTIY
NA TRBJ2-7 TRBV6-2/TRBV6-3 ASSYSNVGGLSYEQY
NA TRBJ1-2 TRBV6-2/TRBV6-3 ASSYPRQGGPYGYT
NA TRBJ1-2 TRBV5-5 ASSGTGHLNYGYT
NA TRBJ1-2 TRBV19 ASSAGQGYGYT
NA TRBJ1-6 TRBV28 ASSTVRGSYNSPLH
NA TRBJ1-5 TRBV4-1 ASSQEGVGGHQPQH
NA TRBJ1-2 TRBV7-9 ASSPGNYGYT
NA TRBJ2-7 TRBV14 ASSQDVIGEDSYEQY
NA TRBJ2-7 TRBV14 ASSQVYSKGSYEQY
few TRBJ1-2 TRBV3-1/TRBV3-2 ASSQAWGERYGYT
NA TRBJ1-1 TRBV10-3 AISEILGGASEAF
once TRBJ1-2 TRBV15 ATSRDARDRI